Sequencing of this TCR beta chain was carried out in a study of CD8 T cells in ankylosing spondylitis. Study-level findings and limits: A motif in TCR beta, a set of several highly homologous variants, appeared characteristic of ankylosing spondylitis blood.

TCRdb itself ran the 5' RACE reads through MiXCR, one entry per CDR3 protein. The sample carries about 200,000 distinct CDR3 sequences, approximately 7.3% recorded once. This clonotype was detected only a few times. Its specificity is not known. CDR3 size: 13 residues. V dropped 5 bases and J dropped 3 bases, with 9 bases sitting between them. In germline, CDR1 is MNHEY, CDR2 SVGEGT. The V and J genes are TRBV6-2 or TRBV6-3 and TRBJ2-3; no clear D gene. The TCR originated in a male donor with ankylosing spondylitis. The specimen sequenced was blood, either unsorted or a sorted T cell fraction (not recorded which). The CDR3 region has the DNA TGTGCCAGCAGTCCACCCCCGACAGATACGCAGTATTTT. Translation: CASSPPPTDTQYF.